The source of this TCR beta chain is a study of T cells after yellow fever vaccination. Ten or more counts support this clonotype. The antigen remains undetermined. Template switching with 5'RACE generated the TCR cDNA and added a universal primer site and UMIs. MiXCR, run by TCRdb on the 5' RACE reads, gives a single entry per CDR3 protein. The table has fewer than 400,000 distinct CDR3 sequences, 6% to 8% seen once; the top ten hold roughly 15%. General study findings and limits: The appearance of a small share of clonotypes in both CD4 and CD8 compartments was observed.

The germline V gene has CDR1 LGHNA and CDR2 YSLEER. Trimming left V 3 bases short and J 5 bases short, with 19 bases between. This CDR3 has 16 residues. The gene calls are TRBV4-3 and TRBJ2-5; weak D call: TRBD2 (7 bases). This receptor was identified in a man in his thirties or forties who received the YFV17D yellow fever vaccine. This specimen was PBMCs, taken 5 days after the yellow fever booster vaccination. CDR3 loop: CASSHISGGGRETQYF. The CDR3 coding sequence is TGCGCCAGCAGCCACATCTCAGGCGGGGGCCGTGAGACCCAGTACTTC.